This TCR beta chain was recovered during a study of lymphopenia after photon versus proton radiotherapy. This clone showed up just once. Its antigen remains unidentified. TCRdb's copy holds only in-frame clones and misses some; the assay was immunoSEQ multiplex PCR. The sample includes about 55,000 clones, roughly 80% of them seen just once. V shed 5 bases, J shed 2 bases, and the junction held 5 bases outside the gene matches. The CDR3 spans 14 residues. CDR1 and CDR2 from the germline V gene are LNHDA and SQIVND (reference sequence). Broader study findings: Only patients who died were analyzed for survival; proton advantage is unproven. After the lymphocyte nadir, photon-treated repertoires showed oligoclonal expansion, especially of CD8+ Temra cells. Under photons, naive T cells and diversity fell while effector/memory populations rose.

The specimen was peripheral blood, collected from a patient treated with proton-based radiotherapy. The TCR was taken from a man aged 55 to 70 with pancreatic cancer. This sequence joins TRBV19 and TRBJ1-2, with 7 bases lining up with TRBD1. The CDR3 sequence: CASSRTGPNYGYTF. DNA for the CDR3: TGTGCCAGTAGTCGGACAGGCCCCAACTATGGCTACACCTTC.